This entry lists 2 T cell receptor beta chains sequenced from one sample in a study of T cell changes during pregnancy in multiple sclerosis. Sequencing was performed with immunoSEQ multiplex PCR; in TCRdb, only in-frame clones are kept and a portion is missing. The repertoire consists of 40,000 to 45,000 clones, with approximately 90% occurring once and the leading ten covering 0.51%. Material: CD4+ T cells from peripheral blood mononuclear cells, obtained in the first trimester of pregnancy. All receptors come from a female donor with multiple sclerosis, enrolled in a pregnancy study.

This clone was observed a handful of times. The gene calls are TRBV7-3 and TRBJ2-3; possible D gene TRBD1, 6 bases. Per the germline V gene, CDR1 is SGHTA and CDR2 is FQGTGA. V was clipped by 5 bases and J by 4 bases, with 13 bases between them. The CDR3 contains 14 residues. CDR3 protein: CASSLGTPPDTQYF. The CDR3 DNA reads TGTGCCAGCAGCCTAGGGACACCGCCAGATACGCAGTATTTT.

The rearrangement uses TRBV16 and TRBJ1-1; perhaps TRBD1 as D (5 bases). The V gene's germline CDR1 is KGHSY and CDR2 FQNENV. The CDR3 has 15 amino acids. V was clipped by 2 bases and J by 4 bases, with 14 bases between them. The DNA of the CDR3 is TGTGCCAGCAGCCAAGAGCAGGGTGTGGGCACTGAAGCTTTCTTT. Encoded protein: CASSQEQGVGTEAFF.